This TCR beta chain was sequenced during a study of T cells in Graves' hyperthyroidism and ophthalmopathy. Overall study findings and caveats: Progression to ophthalmopathy was predicted a median of 6.5 months early.

For this clonotype: Its antigen remains unidentified.

Template material for amplifying TCR beta CDR3 regions consisted of RNA transcripts. Primed by the HTBI set, a first-round RT-PCR was run on the TCR CDR3. TCRdb re-analysed the multiplex PCR reads in MiXCR, keeping a single row per CDR3 protein. The table shows some 370,000 distinct CDR3 sequences, with over 12% occurring only once. The diagnostic basis comprised clinical symptoms, serum thyroxine and TRAb, thyroid ultrasound and orbital computed tomography. Out of over 7.5 ml of fresh peripheral blood came the PBMCs. The CDR3 runs to 19 residues. V trimming: 5 bases; J trimming: 0 bases; junction bases outside the gene matches: 13. CDR1 is SGHVS and CDR2 is FQNEAQ in the germline V gene.

The chain couples TRBV7-8 to TRBJ2-3, with TRBD2 matching 11 bases. The TCR originated in a man between 45 and 60 years old with Graves' ophthalmopathy. Sequencing was done on a sample of blood. The CDR3 loop is CASSPKRTSGPGSTDTQYF. The CDR3 DNA follows: TGTGCCAGCAGCCCCAAGAGGACTAGCGGGCCCGGTAGCACAGATACGCAGTATTTT. The complete variable domain, with remaining parts taken from reference TRBV7-8 and TRBJ2-3, reads GAGVSQSPRYKVAKRGQDVALRCDPISGHVSLFWYQQALGQGPEFLTYFQNEAQLDKSGLPSDRFFAERPEGSVSTLKIQRTQQEDSAVYLCASSPKRTSGPGSTDTQYFGPGTRLTVL.